This T cell receptor beta chain was sequenced during a study of shared clonotypes between healthy human individuals. Findings of the study overall: Sharing across several donors was seen in 4% to 6.5% of naive CD4 clonotypes. Against clonotypes common to all four donors, non-shared ones had lower generation probabilities. Memory subsets generally showed smaller estimated richness than naive subsets did.

This table comes from immunoSEQ multiplex PCR, and its TCRdb copy is limited to in-frame clones, with some not included. In the table there are hundreds of thousands of clones, 90% to 97% of which are singletons. Only a few counts were recorded for this clone. Its target is unknown. Terminally differentiated effector memory CD45RA+ cells were excluded by CCR7 positive selection of CD45RO-negative cells. The CDR3 covers 15 residues. V lost 2 bases and J lost 2, with 10 bases in between. Germline CDR1 is SNHLY and CDR2 is FYNNEI. This sequence was found in a man aged 30 to 45 in good health. The rearrangement links TRBV2 to TRBJ1-5, with D perhaps TRBD1 (5 bases). The sequencing sample was made of naive CD8+ T cells sorted from blood. The CDR3 sequence is CASSEQGMGNQPQHF. The CDR3 bases are TGTGCCAGCAGTGAACAGGGTATGGGCAATCAGCCCCAGCATTTT. Complete variable domain (other parts from reference TRBV2 and TRBJ1-5): EPEVTQTPSHQVTQMGQEVILRCVPISNHLYFYWYRQILGQKVEFLVSFYNNEISEKSEIFDDQFSVERPDGSNFTLKIRSTKLEDSAMYFCASSEQGMGNQPQHFGDGTRLSIL.